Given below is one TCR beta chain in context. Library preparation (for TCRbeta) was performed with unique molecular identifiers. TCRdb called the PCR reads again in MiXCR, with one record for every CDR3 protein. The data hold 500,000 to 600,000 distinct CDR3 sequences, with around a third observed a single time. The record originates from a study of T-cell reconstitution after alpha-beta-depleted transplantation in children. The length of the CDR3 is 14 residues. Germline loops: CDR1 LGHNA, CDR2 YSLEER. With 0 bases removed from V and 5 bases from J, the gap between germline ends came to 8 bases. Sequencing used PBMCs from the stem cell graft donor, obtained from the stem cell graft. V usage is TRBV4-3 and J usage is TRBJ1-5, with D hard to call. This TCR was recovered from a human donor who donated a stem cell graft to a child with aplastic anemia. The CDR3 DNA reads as TGCGCCAGCAGCCAAGATCCGGTTGATCAGCCCCAGCATTTT. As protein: CASSQDPVDQPQHF.